A single sample is the source of the 18 T cell receptor beta chains below, sequenced in a study of tumor-infiltrating lymphocytes in primary liver carcinoma. Constant-region priming of approximately 500 ng total RNA yielded TCR beta cDNA. Each TCR beta library was derived from three nested multiplex PCR rounds that employed slightly modified ARM-PCR. Forward primers for TRBV1-TRBV30 and a C-beta reverse primer served the first two PCR rounds, at roughly 10 cycles each. MiXCR, run by TCRdb on the multiplex PCR reads, gives a single entry per CDR3 protein. The sample lists some 190,000 distinct CDR3 sequences, approximately 60% seen once, with around 68% in the top ten. Unsorted whole blood supplied the RNA, and germline DNA was extracted too. Specimen: peripheral blood. These receptors were taken from a man between 40 and 49 years old with primary liver carcinoma and hepatitis B virus infection.

Turning to this clonotype: A read error may account for a junction end that differs from germline. V gene TRBV28 combines with J gene TRBJ1-1; D is possibly TRBD1 (6 bases). Germline V gene data show CDR1 as MDHEN and CDR2 as SYDVKM. The CDR3 runs to 14 residues. The CDR3 DNA sequence: TGTGCCAGCAGTTTATCACGAGGGGACACTGAGGCTTTCTTT. As protein: CASSLSRGDTEAFF.

About this clonotype: A much larger clone lies one base from this, so it may be a read error. V is TRBV6-6 and J is TRBJ2-2; 7 bases are shared with TRBD2. J was trimmed by 7 bases and V by 2 bases; bases with no gene match: 7. The CDR3 has 15 amino acids. In germline, CDR1 is MNHNY, CDR2 SVGAGI (reference sequence). As DNA, the CDR3 is TGTGCCAGCAGTTACGCAGGAGCGGGAAGCGGGGAGCTGTTTTTT. Encoded protein: CASSYAGAGSGELFF.

Ten or more counts support this clonotype. V usage is TRBV11-2 and J usage is TRBJ2-7; D is uncertain. Germline V gene sequence: CDR1 SGHAT, CDR2 FQNNGV. The V end was cut by 3 bases, the J end by 1 base, with 7 bases between. This CDR3 has 13 residues. The CDR3 region has the DNA TGTGCCAGCAGCTTGGACGGTTCCTACGAGCAGTACTTC. It codes for CASSLDGSYEQYF.

This clonotype turned up a few times. The J gene is TRBJ2-7, the V gene TRBV12-3 or TRBV12-4, with no clear D. The length of the CDR3 is 12 residues. V lost 9 bases and J 3 bases, leaving 12 bases between the germline ends. The CDR3 is CASSSVYYEQYF. The DNA of the CDR3 is TGTGCCAGTAGCTCCGTATACTACGAGCAGTACTTC.

The chain employs TRBV29-1 and TRBJ1-1, with D uncertain. Germline V gene sequence: CDR1 SQVTM, CDR2 ANQGSEA. The CDR3 is made up of 12 amino acids. The ends were cut back, 4 bases at V and 5 bases at J, with 11 bases in the middle. CDR3 protein: CSVAEVGTEAFF. The DNA of the CDR3 is TGCAGCGTTGCCGAGGTTGGTACTGAAGCTTTCTTT.

Notes on this clonotype: The junction differs from germline at one of its ends, possibly a read error. The CDR3, as DNA: TGTGCCAGCAACTCACGAATGGAGGGACCGAACGCCGGGGAGCTGTTTTTT. Translating gives CASNSRMEGPNAGELFF. The chain links TRBV5-6 to TRBJ2-2; tentatively, D is TRBD2 (6 bases). The CDR3 consists of 17 residues. Germline CDR1 SGHDT, CDR2 YYEEEE.

DNA for the CDR3: TGTGCCAGCAGTTACTATCGTGATTCGGCGCTTAATGAAAAACTGTTTTTT. As protein: CASSYYRDSALNEKLFF. The V call is TRBV6-5, the J call TRBJ1-4; no clear D gene. Per the germline V gene, CDR1 is MNHEY and CDR2 is SVGAGI. CDR3 length: 17 amino acids. V was shortened by 1 base and J by 4 bases, with 16 bases between the two germline ends.

This clonotype was detected many times. The chain carries TRBV11-2 and TRBJ2-3; D remains unclear. This CDR3 comprises 16 residues. V lost 1 base and J lost 0, with 11 bases in between. The V gene's germline CDR1 is SGHAT and CDR2 FQNNGV. The CDR3 sequence is CASSLGVALSTDTQYF. The CDR3 coding sequence is TGTGCCAGCAGCTTAGGTGTAGCCTTAAGCACAGATACGCAGTATTTT.

The CDR3 spells CASSRGQGARDTQYF. CDR3 sequence (DNA): TGTGCCAGCAGCCGGGGACAGGGGGCCCGAGATACGCAGTATTTT. The genes are TRBV12-3 or TRBV12-4 and TRBJ2-3; 12 bases align to TRBD1. The CDR3 runs 15 residues. The V gene end was trimmed by 6 bases and the J gene end by 5 bases; junction bases not matched to a gene: 6.

V gene TRBV11-2 combines with J gene TRBJ2-2, with D unclear. V lost 10 bases, J lost 6 bases, and 15 bases lay in between. Germline CDR1 is SGHAT and CDR2 is FQNNGV. The CDR3 is 13 residues long. Written as DNA, the CDR3 is TGTGCCAACAACTTAGTGGTGGCCGGGGAGCTGTTTTTT. The encoded protein is CANNLVVAGELFF.

The rearrangement uses TRBV6-5 and TRBJ2-2; D might be TRBD2 (6 bases). From germline, CDR1 is MNHEY and CDR2 SVGAGI. The V and J ends lost 0 bases and 6 bases respectively, with 11 bases between them. The CDR3 loop spans 15 amino acids. The CDR3 DNA follows: TGTGCCAGCAGTTACTCGGGCGGGGTTGCCGGGGAGCTGTTTTTT. Protein sequence: CASSYSGGVAGELFF.

About this clonotype: A read error may produce the germline difference seen at one junction end. The chain recombines TRBV11-2 with TRBJ2-1, with 14 bases identical to TRBD2. Per germline, CDR1 SGHAT and CDR2 FQNNGV. CDR3 size: 19 residues. The CDR3 loop is CASSLETGTSGSINNERFF. The CDR3 DNA reads TGTGCCAGCAGCTTAGAAACCGGGACTAGCGGGAGTATCAACAATGAGCGGTTCTTC.

A word on this clonotype: The junction departs from the called germline gene at one end, perhaps through a read error. J is TRBJ1-1 and V is TRBV10-3, with a tentative D call TRBD1 (6 bases). Looked up from germline, CDR1 is ENHRY and CDR2 is SYGVKD. This CDR3 is 14 amino acids long. The CDR3 region has the DNA TGTGCCATCAGCCTGAACAGGGCTAACAGTGAAGCCTTCTTT. This sequence encodes CAISLNRANSEAFF.

The chain links TRBV11-3 to TRBJ2-7; D perhaps matches TRBD1 (5 bases). Germline CDR1 and CDR2: SGHNT and YENEEA. V was shortened by 2 bases and J by 10 bases, with 12 bases between the two germline ends. This CDR3 has 12 amino acids. In DNA form, the CDR3 reads TGTGCCAGCAGCTTAACGCAGGGAAATCAGTACTTC. Protein sequence: CASSLTQGNQYF.

Here the CDR3 DNA reads TGTGCCAGCAGCCAAGAGTGGGGCTCTAACTATGGCTACACCTTC. Encoded protein: CASSQEWGSNYGYTF. The J gene is TRBJ1-2, the V gene TRBV4-2; tentatively, D is TRBD1 (5 bases). Germline V gene data show CDR1 as LGHNA and CDR2 as YNFKEQ. CDR3 length equals 15 residues. V lost 0 bases and J 0 bases, leaving 8 bases between the germline ends.

Worth noting for this clonotype: The CDR3 does not end in the conserved phenylalanine or tryptophan, so this is likely a read error. CDR3 residues: CSIEDASGSNYNEQFI. The CDR3, as DNA: TGCAGCATTGAAGACGCAAGCGGCTCCAACTACAATGAGCAGTTCATC. The rearrangement joins TRBV29-1 to TRBJ2-1; the D gene is possibly TRBD2 (5 bases). CDR3 length equals 16 residues. The V gene's germline CDR1 is SQVTM and CDR2 ANQGSEA.

The gene calls are TRBV13 and TRBJ2-7, with 7 bases fitting TRBD2. This CDR3 region has 16 residues. Germline CDR1 PRHDT, CDR2 FYEKMQ (reference sequence). Germline trimming cut 1 base from V and 0 bases from J; bases unmatched to any gene: 6. The CDR3 DNA follows: TGTGCCAGCAGCTTAGATGGTAGCGGGCGCTCCTACGAGCAGTACTTC. As protein: CASSLDGSGRSYEQYF. The whole variable domain, remainder taken from reference TRBV13 and TRBJ2-7, is AAGVIQSPRHLIKEKRETATLKCYPIPRHDTVYWYQQGPGQDPQFLISFYEKMQSDKGSIPDRFSAQQFSDYHSELNMSSLELGDSALYFCASSLDGSGRSYEQYFGPGTRLTVT.

Remarks on this clonotype: A much larger clone differs from this one at a single base, so this may be a read error. The chain joins TRBV4-2 to TRBJ2-7; tentatively, D is TRBD1 or TRBD2 (5 bases each). The germline V gene has CDR1 LGHNA and CDR2 YNFKEQ. The CDR3 runs 12 residues. Trimming removed 3 bases at V and 7 bases at J, with 10 bases between. CDR3 region: CASSHGGPEQYF. Here the CDR3 DNA reads TGTGCCAGCAGCCATGGGGGTCCTGAGCAGTACTTC.